The source of this T cell receptor (beta chain) is a study of siplizumab effects on memory and regulatory T cells. Turning to the study itself: Siplizumab at 0.75 to 1 ug/mL was tested against drug-free controls in paired reactions.

General study points: Naive T cells were seemingly more diverse than memory cells, and major contributions to the alloresponse seemed to be made by them.

This table comes from immunoSEQ multiplex PCR, and its TCRdb copy is limited to in-frame clones, with some not included. The sample lists approximately 5,000 clones; about 46% were seen once. V gave up 3 bases and J gave up 2 bases; unmatched junction bases: 13. CDR1 is MGHRA, CDR2 YSYEKL, per germline. The CDR3 is 18 amino acids. The mixed lymphocyte reaction cells underwent coculture at 37°C for around six days. In its sample, this clone was seen a few times. The antigen is not known. The TCR originated in a human donor in good health; the cells came from an allogeneic mixed lymphocyte reaction. Some clones in this sample may be carry-over from other donors' samples. Sample: CFSE-low (dividing) CD8+ T cells sorted from an allogeneic mixed lymphocyte reaction. The rearrangement joins TRBV4-1 to TRBJ2-3, with 8 bases that match TRBD1. The CDR3 DNA reads TGCGCCAGCAGCCAGTTATCGGATCTCAGGGGGCTCACAGATACGCAGTATTTT. Translated: CASSQLSDLRGLTDTQYF.